This is a list of T cell receptor beta chains from one sample in a study of blood T cell repertoires in COVID-19. Assay used: immunoSEQ multiplex PCR; TCRdb lists only in-frame clones, some missing. This sample yields about 94,000 clones, of which about four fifths are seen a single time; about 6.3% belongs to the top ten. Sample: peripheral blood. Every receptor here comes from a man aged 55 to 70 with acute or convalescent COVID-19. The CDR3 runs from the conserved cysteine through the conserved F or W. The D gene is left open where the match is weak. Rows give clone size only sometimes, using once, few, many, or a class for an expanded clone.

14	TRBJ2-3	TRBV11-2	.	.	TGTGCCAGCAGCTTATGGGGGGGCACAGATACGCAGTATTTT	CASSLWGGTDTQYF
16	TRBJ2-5	TRBV5-6	TRBD1	.	TGTGCCAGCAGCCTGAGCGGGACAGGGGGACAAGAGACCCAGTACTTC	CASSLSGTGGQETQYF
14	TRBJ1-6	TRBV6-6	TRBD1	.	TGTGCCAGCAGTGACAGGGCTAAGAATTCACCCCTCCACTTT	CASSDRAKNSPLHF
14	TRBJ1-5	TRBV6-5	.	.	TGTGCCAGCAGTTACCGTGAAGGGGTGCAGCCCCAGCATTTT	CASSYREGVQPQHF
15	TRBJ1-5	TRBV6-5	TRBD1	.	TGTGCCAGCAGGTGGACAGGGTCCAGCAATCAGCCCCAGCATTTT	CASRWTGSSNQPQHF
17	TRBJ1-6	TRBV5-1	.	.	TGCGCCAGCAGCTTGAGGCCAGGGGCTACTACTAATTCACCCCTCCACTTT	CASSLRPGATTNSPLHF
13	TRBJ1-1	TRBV18	.	.	TGTGCCAGCTCGTCACAGGGTAATGGTGAAGCTTTCTTT	CASSSQGNGEAFF
14	TRBJ1-2	TRBV18	.	.	TGTGCCAGCTCACCACCGAACAGGGACGGTGGCTACACCTTC	CASSPPNRDGGYTF
16	TRBJ1-6	TRBV4-1	.	.	TGCGCCAGCAGCCAGAGATTGACAGCCGACAATTCACCCCTCCACTTT	CASSQRLTADNSPLHF
14	TRBJ2-1	TRBV25-1	TRBD1	.	TGTGCCAGCAGTGAAGTTGACAGGGCTAATGAGCAGTTCTTC	CASSEVDRANEQFF
11	TRBJ1-2	TRBV29-1	.	.	TGCAGCGCCCCCAGGGGTCCTGGCTACACCTTC	CSAPRGPGYTF
19	TRBJ1-5	TRBV4-3	TRBD1	.	TGCGCCAGCAGCCAAGACGTATATATTAGGGCAGGGGGCCGCCAGCCCCAGCATTTT	CASSQDVYIRAGGRQPQHF
14	TRBJ1-2	TRBV2	.	.	TGTGCCAGCAGTGAAGATGAAGCATTCTATGGCTACACCTTC	CASSEDEAFYGYTF
13	TRBJ2-5	TRBV11-3	.	.	TGTGCCAGCAGCTTGGAGGGGTCAGAGACCCAGTACTTC	CASSLEGSETQYF
13	TRBJ1-1	TRBV6-5	.	once	TGTGCCAGCAGTTCACTTAGGAACACTGAAGCTTTCTTT	CASSSLRNTEAFF
14	TRBJ2-7	TRBV19	TRBD1	.	TGTGCCAGTACCTTAGGACAGGGGGTCGGTGAGCAGTACTTC	CASTLGQGVGEQYF
16	TRBJ2-5	TRBV19	TRBD2	once	TGTGCCAGTAGTGCAGCACTAGCGGGGGGGCTTGAGACCCAGTACTTC	CASSAALAGGLETQYF
14	TRBJ1-2	TRBV5-1	.	.	TGCGCCAGCAGCTTGAACAGGGTAACGCATGGCTACACCTTC	CASSLNRVTHGYTF
14	TRBJ2-2	TRBV29-1	TRBD1	.	TGCAGCGCTACTCGGGACAGCAACACCGGGGAGCTGTTTTTT	CSATRDSNTGELFF
14	TRBJ2-3	TRBV11-3	.	.	TGTGCCAGCAGCCGGGGGGCCGAGAGAGATACGCAGTATTTT	CASSRGAERDTQYF
18	TRBJ2-1	TRBV21-1	.	once	TGTGCCAGCAGCAAGGGGACTAGCGGGGGACATCCCTACAATGAGCAGTTCTTC	CASSKGTSGGHPYNEQFF
16	TRBJ2-3	TRBV24-1	TRBD1	.	TGTGCCACCAGTGATAACACAGGGGGCAGCACAGATACGCAGTATTTT	CATSDNTGGSTDTQYF
15	TRBJ2-5	TRBV4-3	.	medium-sized	TGCGCCAGCAGCCAGCGATGGGCCAGTACGAAGACCCAGTACTTC	CASSQRWASTKTQYF
12	TRBJ1-1	TRBV2	.	.	TGTGCCACCACGGCAGGGCCTACTGAAGCTTTCTTT	CATTAGPTEAFF
14	TRBJ2-3	TRBV29-1	TRBD2	.	TGCAGCGTTGTTTTAGCGGGGGTGGAAGATACGCAGTATTTT	CSVVLAGVEDTQYF
14	TRBJ1-5	TRBV30	TRBD1	.	TGTGCCTGGAGTCTGGGGACAGGAAATCAGCCCCAGCATTTT	CAWSLGTGNQPQHF
13	TRBJ1-6	TRBV9	.	.	TGTGCCAGCAGAGGTTCTGACTCTTCACCCCTCCACTTT	CASRGSDSSPLHF
18	TRBJ2-5	TRBV3-1/TRBV3-2	TRBD1	.	TGTGCCAGCAGCCCATATGGCAACCGGGACAGGGTGGAAGAGACCCAGTACTTC	CASSPYGNRDRVEETQYF
16	TRBJ2-5	TRBV21-1	.	.	TGTGCCAGCAGCACCATCTGGACAGGGGGAGGAGAGACCCAGTACTTC	CASSTIWTGGGETQYF
9	TRBJ1-5	TRBV4-1	.	.	TGCGCCAGCACTAGGCCCCAGCATTTT	CASTRPQHF
15	TRBJ2-1	TRBV7-3	.	.	TGTGCCAGCAGCATAACGGGGCCAGAAAACAATGAGCAGTTCTTC	CASSITGPENNEQFF